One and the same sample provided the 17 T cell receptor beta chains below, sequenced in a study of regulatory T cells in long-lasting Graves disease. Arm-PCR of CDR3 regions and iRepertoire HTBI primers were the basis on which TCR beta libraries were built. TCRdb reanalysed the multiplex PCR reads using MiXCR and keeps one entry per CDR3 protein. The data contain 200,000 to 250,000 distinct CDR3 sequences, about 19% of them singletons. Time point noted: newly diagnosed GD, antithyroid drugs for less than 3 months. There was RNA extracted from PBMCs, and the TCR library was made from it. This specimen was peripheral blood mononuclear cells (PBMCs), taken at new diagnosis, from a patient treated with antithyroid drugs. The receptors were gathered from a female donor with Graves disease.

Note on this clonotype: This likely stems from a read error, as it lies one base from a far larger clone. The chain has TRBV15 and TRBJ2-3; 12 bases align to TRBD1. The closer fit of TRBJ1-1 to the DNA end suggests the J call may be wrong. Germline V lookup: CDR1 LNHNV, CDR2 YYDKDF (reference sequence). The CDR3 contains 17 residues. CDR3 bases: TGTGTCACCAGCAGAGATCGGGACAGGGGGCTGTCTGCCCAAGCTTTCTTT. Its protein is CVTSRDRDRGLSAQAFF.

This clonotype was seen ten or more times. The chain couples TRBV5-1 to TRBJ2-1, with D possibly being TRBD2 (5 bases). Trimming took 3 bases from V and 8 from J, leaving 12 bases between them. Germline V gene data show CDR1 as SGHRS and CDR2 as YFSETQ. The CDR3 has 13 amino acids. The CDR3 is CASSSDWTYEQFF. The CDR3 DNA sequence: TGCGCCAGCAGCTCGGACTGGACGTATGAGCAGTTCTTC.

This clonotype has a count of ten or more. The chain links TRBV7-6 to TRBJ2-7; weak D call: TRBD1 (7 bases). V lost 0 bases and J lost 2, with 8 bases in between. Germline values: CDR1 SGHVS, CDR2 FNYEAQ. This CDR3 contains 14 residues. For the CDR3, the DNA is TGTGCCAGCAGCTTAGCCAGGGGGGCCTACGAGCAGTACTTC. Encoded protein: CASSLARGAYEQYF.

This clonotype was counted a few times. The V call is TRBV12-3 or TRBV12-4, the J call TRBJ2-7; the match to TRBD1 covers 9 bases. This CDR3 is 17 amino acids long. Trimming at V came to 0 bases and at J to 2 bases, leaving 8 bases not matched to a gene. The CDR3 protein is CASSLAPGQGTPYEQYF. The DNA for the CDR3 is TGTGCCAGCAGTTTAGCGCCGGGACAGGGAACCCCCTACGAGCAGTACTTC.

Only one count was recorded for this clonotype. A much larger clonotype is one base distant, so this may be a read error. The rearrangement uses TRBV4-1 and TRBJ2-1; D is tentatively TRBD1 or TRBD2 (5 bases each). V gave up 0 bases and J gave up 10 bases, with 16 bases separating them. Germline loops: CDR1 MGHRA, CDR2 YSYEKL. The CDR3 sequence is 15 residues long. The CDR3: CASSQDVNGGYEQFF. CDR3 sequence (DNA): TGCGCCAGCAGCCAAGATGTGAATGGGGGATACGAGCAGTTCTTC.

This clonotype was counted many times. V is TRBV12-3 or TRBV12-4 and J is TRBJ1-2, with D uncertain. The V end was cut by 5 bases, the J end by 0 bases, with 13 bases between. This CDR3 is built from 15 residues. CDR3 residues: CASSPGSEANYGYTF. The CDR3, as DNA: TGTGCCAGCAGTCCCGGCTCTGAAGCTAACTATGGCTACACCTTC.

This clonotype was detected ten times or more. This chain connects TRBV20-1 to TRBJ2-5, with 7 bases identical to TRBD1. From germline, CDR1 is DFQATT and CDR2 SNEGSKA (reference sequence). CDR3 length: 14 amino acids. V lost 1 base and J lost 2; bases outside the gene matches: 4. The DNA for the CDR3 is TGCAGTGCTAGAGGAAAGACAGGGCAAGAGACCCAGTACTTC. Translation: CSARGKTGQETQYF.

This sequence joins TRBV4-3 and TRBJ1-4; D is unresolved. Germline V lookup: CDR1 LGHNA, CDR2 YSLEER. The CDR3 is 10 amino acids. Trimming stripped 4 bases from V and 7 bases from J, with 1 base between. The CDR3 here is CASSPEKLFF. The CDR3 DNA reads TGCGCCAGCAGCCCTGAAAAACTGTTTTTT.

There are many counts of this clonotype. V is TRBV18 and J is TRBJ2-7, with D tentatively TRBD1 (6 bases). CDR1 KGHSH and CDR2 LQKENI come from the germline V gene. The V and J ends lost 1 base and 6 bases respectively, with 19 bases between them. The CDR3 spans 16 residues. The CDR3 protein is CASSPRSDSPIVEQYF. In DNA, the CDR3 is TGTGCCAGCTCACCACGATCGGACAGCCCCATCGTCGAGCAGTACTTC.

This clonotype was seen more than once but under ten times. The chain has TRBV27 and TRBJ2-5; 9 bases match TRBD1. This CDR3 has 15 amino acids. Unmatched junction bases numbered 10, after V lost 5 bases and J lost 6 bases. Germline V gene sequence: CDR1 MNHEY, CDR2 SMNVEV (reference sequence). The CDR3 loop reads CASSALDRGMQTQYF. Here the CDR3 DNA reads TGTGCCAGCAGTGCACTAGACAGGGGGATGCAGACCCAGTACTTC.

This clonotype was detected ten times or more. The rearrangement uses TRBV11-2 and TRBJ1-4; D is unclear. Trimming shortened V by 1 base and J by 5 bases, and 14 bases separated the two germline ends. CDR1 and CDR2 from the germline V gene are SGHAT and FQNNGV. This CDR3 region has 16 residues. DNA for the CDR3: TGTGCCAGCAGCTTAGGTCCGTGGATAGCGAATGAAAAACTGTTTTTT. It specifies CASSLGPWIANEKLFF.

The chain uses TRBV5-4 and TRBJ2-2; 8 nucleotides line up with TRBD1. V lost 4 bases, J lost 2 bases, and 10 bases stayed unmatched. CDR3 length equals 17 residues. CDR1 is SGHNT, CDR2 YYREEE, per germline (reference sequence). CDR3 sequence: CASSPDGTGVNTGELFF. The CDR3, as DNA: TGTGCCAGCAGCCCGGATGGGACAGGAGTAAACACCGGGGAGCTGTTTTTT.

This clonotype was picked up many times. The CDR3 DNA reads as TGTGCCAGTAGTTACACAGGGGAAGCTGAAGCTTTCTTT. It translates to CASSYTGEAEAFF. V gene TRBV19 combines with J gene TRBJ1-1; 7 bases line up with TRBD1. With 5 bases clipped from V and 6 bases from J, the junction kept 6 bases outside the gene matches. The CDR3 is made up of 13 amino acids. Germline assignment: CDR1 LNHDA and CDR2 SQIVND (reference sequence).

CDR3 in amino acids: CASSVGDSGIETQYF. Written as DNA, the CDR3 is TGTGCCAGCAGCGTAGGGGATAGCGGGATCGAGACCCAGTACTTC. The rearrangement links TRBV9 to TRBJ2-5; 8 bases align to TRBD2. The CDR3 runs to 15 residues. Germline-derived CDR1 and CDR2 are SGDLS and YYNGEE. Trimming cost V 0 bases and J 5 bases; bases outside gene matches: 6.

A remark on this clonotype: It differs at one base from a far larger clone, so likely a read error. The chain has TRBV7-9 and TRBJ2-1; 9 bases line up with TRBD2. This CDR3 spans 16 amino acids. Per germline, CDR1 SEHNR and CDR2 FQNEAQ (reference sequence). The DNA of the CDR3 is TGTGCCAGCAGCCGCGGGGGGGCCGTATCCTACAATGAGCAGCTCTTC. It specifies CASSRGGAVSYNEQLF.

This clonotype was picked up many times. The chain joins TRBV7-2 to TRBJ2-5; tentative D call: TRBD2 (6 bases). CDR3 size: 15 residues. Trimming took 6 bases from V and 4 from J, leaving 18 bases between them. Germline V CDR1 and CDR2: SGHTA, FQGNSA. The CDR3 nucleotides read TGTGCCAGCAGGGAGGGGAGTAACTGGGGAGAGACCCAGTACTTC. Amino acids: CASREGSNWGETQYF.

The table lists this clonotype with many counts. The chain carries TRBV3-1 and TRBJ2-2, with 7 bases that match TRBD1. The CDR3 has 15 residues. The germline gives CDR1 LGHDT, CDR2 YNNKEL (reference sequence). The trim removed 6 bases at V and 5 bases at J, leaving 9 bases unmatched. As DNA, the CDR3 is TGTGCCAGCAGGTTCGGGACAGTTGGAACCGGGGAGCTGTTTTTT. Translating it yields CASRFGTVGTGELFF.